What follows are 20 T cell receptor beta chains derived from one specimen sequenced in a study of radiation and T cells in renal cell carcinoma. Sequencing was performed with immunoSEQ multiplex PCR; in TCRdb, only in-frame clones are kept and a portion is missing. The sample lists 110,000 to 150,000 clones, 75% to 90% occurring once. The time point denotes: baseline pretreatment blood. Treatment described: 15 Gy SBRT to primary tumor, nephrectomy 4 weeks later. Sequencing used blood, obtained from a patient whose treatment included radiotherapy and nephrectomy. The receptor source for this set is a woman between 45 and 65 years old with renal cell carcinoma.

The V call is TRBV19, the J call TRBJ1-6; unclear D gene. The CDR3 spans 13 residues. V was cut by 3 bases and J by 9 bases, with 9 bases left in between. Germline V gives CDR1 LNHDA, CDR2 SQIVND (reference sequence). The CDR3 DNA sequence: TGTGCCAGTAGTATCCAGGCACGTTCACCCCTCCACTTT. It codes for CASSIQARSPLHF.

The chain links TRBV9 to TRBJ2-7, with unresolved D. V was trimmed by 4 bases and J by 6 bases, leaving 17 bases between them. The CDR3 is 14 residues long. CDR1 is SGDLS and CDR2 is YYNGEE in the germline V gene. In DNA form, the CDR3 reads TGTGCCAGCAGCCCCCGAACACCGGGCGGCGAGCAGTACTTC. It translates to CASSPRTPGGEQYF.

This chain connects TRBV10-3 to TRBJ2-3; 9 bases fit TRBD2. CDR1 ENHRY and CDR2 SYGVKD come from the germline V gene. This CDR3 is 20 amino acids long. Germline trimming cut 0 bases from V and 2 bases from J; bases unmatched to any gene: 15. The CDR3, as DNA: TGTGCCATCAGTGAGTCAACTAGCGGGCCTTTAGGGGGCTTCACAGATACGCAGTATTTT. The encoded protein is CAISESTSGPLGGFTDTQYF.

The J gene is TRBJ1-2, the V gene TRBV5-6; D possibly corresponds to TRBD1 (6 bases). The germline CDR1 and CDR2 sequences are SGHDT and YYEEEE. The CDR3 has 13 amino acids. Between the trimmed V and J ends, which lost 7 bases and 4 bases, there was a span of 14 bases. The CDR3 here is CASVTGQSYGYTF. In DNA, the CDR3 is TGTGCCAGCGTTACAGGACAGAGCTATGGCTACACCTTC. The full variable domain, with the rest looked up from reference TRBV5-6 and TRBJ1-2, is DAGVTQSPTHLIKTRGQQVTLRCSPKSGHDTVSWYQQALGQGPQFIFQYYEEEERQRGNFPDRFSGHQFPNYSSELNVNALLLGDSALYLCASVTGQSYGYTFGSGTRLTVV.

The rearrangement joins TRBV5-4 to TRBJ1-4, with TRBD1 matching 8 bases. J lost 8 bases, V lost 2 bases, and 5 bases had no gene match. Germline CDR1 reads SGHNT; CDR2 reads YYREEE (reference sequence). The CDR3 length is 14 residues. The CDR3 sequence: CASSLQGGAEKLFF. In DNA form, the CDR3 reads TGTGCCAGCAGCTTACAGGGGGGGGCCGAAAAACTGTTTTTT. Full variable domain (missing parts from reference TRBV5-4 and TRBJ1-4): ETGVTQSPTHLIKTRGQQVTLRCSSQSGHNTVSWYQQALGQGPQFIFQYYREEENGRGNFPPRFSGLQFPNYSSELNVNALELDDSALYLCASSLQGGAEKLFFGSGTQLSVL.

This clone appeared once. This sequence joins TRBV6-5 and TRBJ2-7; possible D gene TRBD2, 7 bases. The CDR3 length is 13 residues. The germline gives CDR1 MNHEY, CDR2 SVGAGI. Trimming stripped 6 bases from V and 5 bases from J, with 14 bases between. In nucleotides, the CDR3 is TGTGCCAGCAGCACCCCCGGGGGGCACGAGCAGTACTTC. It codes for CASSTPGGHEQYF.

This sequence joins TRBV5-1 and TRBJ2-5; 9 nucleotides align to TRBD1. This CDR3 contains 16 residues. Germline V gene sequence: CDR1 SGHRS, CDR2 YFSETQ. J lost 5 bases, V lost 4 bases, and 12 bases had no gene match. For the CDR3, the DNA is TGCGCCAGCAGCCTTCGGACAGGGGCAGAACTGGAGACCCAGTACTTC. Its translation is CASSLRTGAELETQYF.

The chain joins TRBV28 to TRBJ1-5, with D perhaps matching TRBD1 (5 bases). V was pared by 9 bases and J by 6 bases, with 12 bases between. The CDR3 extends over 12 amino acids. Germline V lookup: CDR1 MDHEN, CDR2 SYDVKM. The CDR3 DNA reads TGTGCCAGTAGTACCGGGGGTCAGCCCCAGCATTTT. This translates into CASSTGGQPQHF.

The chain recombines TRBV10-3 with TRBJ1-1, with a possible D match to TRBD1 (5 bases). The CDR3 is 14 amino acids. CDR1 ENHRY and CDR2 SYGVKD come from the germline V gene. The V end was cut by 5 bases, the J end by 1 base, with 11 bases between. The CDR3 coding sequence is TGTGCCATCAGTCCCAGGGATAAGAACACTGAAGCTTTCTTT. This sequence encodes CAISPRDKNTEAFF.

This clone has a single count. The CDR3 is CASRAGTSDYEQYF. CDR3 coding DNA: TGTGCCAGCAGGGCCGGGACTAGCGACTACGAGCAGTACTTC. This rearrangement joins TRBV28 to TRBJ2-7; 10 positions agree with TRBD2. The CDR3 has 14 residues. CDR1 is MDHEN and CDR2 is SYDVKM in the germline V gene. V lost 6 bases, J lost 3 bases, and 5 bases stayed unmatched.

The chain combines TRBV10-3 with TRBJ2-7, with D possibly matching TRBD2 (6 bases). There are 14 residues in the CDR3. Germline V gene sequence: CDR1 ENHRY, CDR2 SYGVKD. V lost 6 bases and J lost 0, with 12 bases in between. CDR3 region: CAIRPVGGSYEQYF. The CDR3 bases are TGTGCCATCAGACCCGTGGGGGGCTCCTACGAGCAGTACTTC.

The DNA of the CDR3 is TGTGCCAGCAGTTACGGGGGACTCTATGGCTACACCTTC. The encoded protein is CASSYGGLYGYTF. The chain employs TRBV6-5 and TRBJ1-2; a possible D gene is TRBD1 (5 bases). Germline CDR1 and CDR2: MNHEY and SVGAGI. The CDR3 contains 13 residues. V lost 2 bases and J lost 4, with 8 bases in between.

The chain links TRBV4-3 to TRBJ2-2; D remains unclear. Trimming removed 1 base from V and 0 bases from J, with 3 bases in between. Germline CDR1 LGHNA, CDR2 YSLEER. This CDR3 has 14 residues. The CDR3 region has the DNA TGCGCCAGCAGCCAAGCTGCGAACACCGGGGAGCTGTTTTTT. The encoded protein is CASSQAANTGELFF.

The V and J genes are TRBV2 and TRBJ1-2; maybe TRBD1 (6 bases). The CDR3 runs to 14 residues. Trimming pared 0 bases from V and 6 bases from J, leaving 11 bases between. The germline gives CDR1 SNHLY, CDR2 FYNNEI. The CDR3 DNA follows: TGTGCCAGCAGTGAAGCGCGGGGGCGGGATGGCTACACCTTC. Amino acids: CASSEARGRDGYTF.

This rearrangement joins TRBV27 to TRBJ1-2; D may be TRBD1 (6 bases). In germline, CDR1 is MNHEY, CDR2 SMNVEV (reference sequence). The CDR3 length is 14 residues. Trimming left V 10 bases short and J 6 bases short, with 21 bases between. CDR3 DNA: TGTGCCACCGGGTTTAAATGGGCAGGGGATGGCTACACCTTC. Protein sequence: CATGFKWAGDGYTF.

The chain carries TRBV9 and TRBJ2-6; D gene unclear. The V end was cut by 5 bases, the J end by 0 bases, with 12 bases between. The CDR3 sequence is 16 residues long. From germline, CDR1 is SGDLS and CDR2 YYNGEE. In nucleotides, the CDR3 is TGTGCCAGCAGTCCTGCTGTAAGCTCTGGGGCCAACGTCCTGACTTTC. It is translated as CASSPAVSSGANVLTF.

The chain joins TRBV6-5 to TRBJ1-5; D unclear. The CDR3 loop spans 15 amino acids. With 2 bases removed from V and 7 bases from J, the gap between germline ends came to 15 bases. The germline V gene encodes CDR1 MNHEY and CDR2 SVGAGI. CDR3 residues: CASSYGGSGRQPQHF. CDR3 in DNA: TGTGCCAGCAGTTACGGTGGGTCGGGCCGGCAGCCCCAGCATTTT.

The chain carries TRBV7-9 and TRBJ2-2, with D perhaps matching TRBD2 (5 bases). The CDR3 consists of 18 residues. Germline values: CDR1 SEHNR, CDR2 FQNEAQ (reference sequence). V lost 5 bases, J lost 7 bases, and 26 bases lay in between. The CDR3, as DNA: TGTGCCAGCAGCCGATCCCCCCCAGCGGACGTACGGGTCGGGGAGCTGTTTTTT. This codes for CASSRSPPADVRVGELFF.

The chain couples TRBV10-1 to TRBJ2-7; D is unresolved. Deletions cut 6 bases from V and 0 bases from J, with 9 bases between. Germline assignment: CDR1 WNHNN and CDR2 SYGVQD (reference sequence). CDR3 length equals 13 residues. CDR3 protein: CASRDESSYEQYF. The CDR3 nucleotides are TGCGCCAGCAGGGACGAGAGCTCCTACGAGCAGTACTTC.

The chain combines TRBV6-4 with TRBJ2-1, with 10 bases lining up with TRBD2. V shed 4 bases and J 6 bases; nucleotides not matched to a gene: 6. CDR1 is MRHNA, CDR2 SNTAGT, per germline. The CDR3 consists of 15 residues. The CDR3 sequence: CASSVLAGEGNEQFF. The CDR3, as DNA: TGTGCCAGCAGTGTCCTAGCGGGAGAAGGCAATGAGCAGTTCTTC.